This TCR beta chain is drawn from a study of response to subunit inactivated influenza vaccine. Each CDR3 protein gets one entry after TCRdb re-called the RT-PCR reads with MiXCR. Seen here are about 500,000 distinct CDR3 sequences, 16% observed once, and the top ten hold roughly 3.1%. For this clonotype: The target antigen is unknown. One end of the junction fails to match germline, which may point to a read error.

This CDR3 is 17 amino acids long. From germline, CDR1 is DFQATT and CDR2 SNEGSKA (reference sequence). Findings and limits, study-wide: Seasonal influenza vaccination, on each occasion, was suggested by the authors to recruit few new T cells.

The chain has TRBV20-1 and TRBJ1-6; maybe TRBD1 (5 bases). The receptor comes from a man aged 45 to 70 who received an inactivated influenza vaccine. The source material was CD4+ T cells sorted from PBMCs, sampled about 24 months after vaccination. In DNA form, the CDR3 reads TGCTGTGCTAGGGGCCAGGGAGGTGGCTCCTATAATTCACCCCTCCACTTT. Amino acid sequence: CCARGQGGGSYNSPLHF.